These T cell receptor beta chains were read from a single sample in a study of beta chain features in type 1 diabetes. TCRdb keeps only in-frame clones here, not all; method: immunoSEQ multiplex PCR. The sample shows over 600,000 clones, around 12% of them seen only once. The material sequenced was naive CD4+ T cells from blood. These receptor sequences come from a man aged 25-45 years with type 1 diabetes. The CDR3 runs from the conserved cysteine through the conserved F or W. A D gene is named only where the DNA matches it firmly. Not every row has a clone size; where given, it reads once, few, many or a size class.

d_gene: TRBD2
abundance: few
j_gene: TRBJ2-3
v_gene: TRBV5-6
CDR3nt: TGTGCCAGCAGCGGACTAGCGGGGCGGACAGATACGCAGTATTTT
CDR3aa: CASSGLAGRTDTQYF

d_gene: .
abundance: few
j_gene: TRBJ1-6
v_gene: TRBV5-6
CDR3nt: TGTGCCAGCAGCTTGTTCTCCTACTCACCCCTCCACTTT
CDR3aa: CASSLFSYSPLHF

d_gene: TRBD1
abundance: few
j_gene: TRBJ2-7
v_gene: TRBV28
CDR3nt: TGTGCCAGCAGTTTATGGAACAGGGGAAGGGGCTACGAGCAGTACTTC
CDR3aa: CASSLWNRGRGYEQYF

d_gene: .
abundance: few
j_gene: TRBJ2-7
v_gene: TRBV4-2
CDR3nt: TGTGCCAGCAGCTACGAATACAGGGAGGGGGCCTACGAGCAGTACTTC
CDR3aa: CASSYEYREGAYEQYF

d_gene: .
abundance: .
j_gene: TRBJ2-7
v_gene: TRBV9
CDR3nt: TGTGCCAGCAGCGTAGAACCCTTTGACTCCTACGAGCAGTACTTC
CDR3aa: CASSVEPFDSYEQYF

d_gene: TRBD1
abundance: .
j_gene: TRBJ1-5
v_gene: TRBV9
CDR3nt: TGTGCCAGCAGCACCGGACAGGGCAGAGGTCAGCCCCAGCATTTT
CDR3aa: CASSTGQGRGQPQHF

d_gene: .
abundance: few
j_gene: TRBJ2-3
v_gene: TRBV11-1
CDR3nt: TGTGCCAGCAGCTTAACAGCTGGAAGCTTACCTAATACGCAGTATTTT
CDR3aa: CASSLTAGSLPNTQYF

d_gene: .
abundance: few
j_gene: TRBJ1-2
v_gene: TRBV2
CDR3nt: TGTGCCAGCAGGGTAGAAGGGGGACTCTATGGCTACACCTTC
CDR3aa: CASRVEGGLYGYTF

d_gene: TRBD2
abundance: .
j_gene: TRBJ2-3
v_gene: TRBV5-1
CDR3nt: TGCGCCAGCAGCCGACAACTAGCGGGGTCCGATACGCAGTATTTT
CDR3aa: CASSRQLAGSDTQYF

d_gene: TRBD2
abundance: .
j_gene: TRBJ2-2
v_gene: TRBV7-2
CDR3nt: TGTGCCAGCACGGGGGGGTTCAACACCGGGGAGCTGTTTTTT
CDR3aa: CASTGGFNTGELFF

d_gene: TRBD1
abundance: .
j_gene: TRBJ2-5
v_gene: TRBV7-6
CDR3nt: TGTGCCAGCAGCACACAGGGGAGTATAGTGAAGACCCAGTACTTC
CDR3aa: CASSTQGSIVKTQYF

d_gene: TRBD1
abundance: .
j_gene: TRBJ2-1
v_gene: TRBV7-6
CDR3nt: TGTGCCAGCACCAAATCCTTGCCGGGACAGGGGTGGAATGAGCAGTTCTTC
CDR3aa: CASTKSLPGQGWNEQFF

d_gene: .
abundance: few
j_gene: TRBJ2-7
v_gene: TRBV6-5
CDR3nt: TGTGCCAGCAGTCCCCTGGGGTTCGTTTTGGACGAGCAGTACTTC
CDR3aa: CASSPLGFVLDEQYF

d_gene: .
abundance: few
j_gene: TRBJ2-7
v_gene: TRBV28
CDR3nt: TGTGCCAGCAGTGCCGATCCGAGGGCCCAGTACTTC
CDR3aa: CASSADPRAQYF

d_gene: .
abundance: few
j_gene: TRBJ2-2
v_gene: TRBV4-3
CDR3nt: TGCGCCAGCAGCCAAGAAAATTCTAGAACCGGGGAGCTGTTTTTT
CDR3aa: CASSQENSRTGELFF

d_gene: .
abundance: few
j_gene: TRBJ2-6
v_gene: TRBV7-9
CDR3nt: TGTGCCAGCAGCCTCGACAGACGTCTGTACTCTGGGGCCAACGTCCTGACTTTC
CDR3aa: CASSLDRRLYSGANVLTF

d_gene: TRBD1
abundance: .
j_gene: TRBJ2-7
v_gene: TRBV6-5
CDR3nt: TGTGCCAGCAGTTACGGAGGGACAGGGTCCTACGAGCAGTACTTC
CDR3aa: CASSYGGTGSYEQYF

d_gene: TRBD1
abundance: .
j_gene: TRBJ1-2
v_gene: TRBV29-1
CDR3nt: TGCAGCGTTGGGGAACCGGGACAGGGGGCTGAGGGCTACACCTTC
CDR3aa: CSVGEPGQGAEGYTF

d_gene: .
abundance: few
j_gene: TRBJ1-1
v_gene: TRBV7-8
CDR3nt: TGTGCCAGCAGTCTTAGATTACGGCTTTCTGACACTGAAGCTTTCTTT
CDR3aa: CASSLRLRLSDTEAFF

d_gene: TRBD1
abundance: .
j_gene: TRBJ1-6
v_gene: TRBV6-6
CDR3nt: TGTGCCAGCAGCCCTCCGGGACAGGGTGATTCACCCCTCCACTTT
CDR3aa: CASSPPGQGDSPLHF

d_gene: .
abundance: .
j_gene: TRBJ1-2
v_gene: TRBV15
CDR3nt: TGTGCCACCAGCAGAGATCCTAGGCGGAATAACTATGGCTACACCTTC
CDR3aa: CATSRDPRRNNYGYTF

d_gene: .
abundance: few
j_gene: TRBJ1-2
v_gene: TRBV7-2
CDR3nt: TGTGCCAGCAGCTTAAAGGAGTTTAACTATGGCTACACCTTC
CDR3aa: CASSLKEFNYGYTF

d_gene: TRBD1
abundance: .
j_gene: TRBJ1-2
v_gene: TRBV2
CDR3nt: TGTGCCAGCAGCCGGGACAGGGAGGGTGGCTACACCTTC
CDR3aa: CASSRDREGGYTF